The next 13 T cell receptor beta chains were all read from a single sample in a study of radiotherapy plus CTLA-4 blockade in lung cancer. Here immunoSEQ multiplex PCR was the method, and the copy in TCRdb shows in-frame clones only, minus some. Among tens of thousands of clones listed, 75% to 85% were seen once. Sequences were derived from peripheral blood, sampled from a patient treated with radiotherapy plus ipilimumab. The source of these receptors is a human donor with non-small cell lung cancer that progressed on radiotherapy plus ipilimumab.

The genes are TRBV28 and TRBJ2-7; 14 bases agree with TRBD2. The length of the CDR3 is 18 residues. Per germline, CDR1 MDHEN and CDR2 SYDVKM. V shed 5 bases and J 3 bases; nucleotides not matched to a gene: 12. The chain's CDR3 is CASSTSPGLAGDHYEQYF. The DNA for the CDR3 is TGTGCCAGCAGTACGTCTCCGGGACTAGCGGGAGATCACTACGAGCAGTACTTC.

The V and J genes are TRBV5-1 and TRBJ2-1; tentatively, D is TRBD2 (5 bases). Trimming cost V 1 base and J 0 bases, with 11 bases left between them. This CDR3 has 16 amino acids. Germline CDR1 and CDR2: SGHRS and YFSETQ. In DNA form, the CDR3 reads TGCGCCAGCAGCTTGTCCGGACTCAACTCCTACAATGAGCAGTTCTTC. The encoded protein is CASSLSGLNSYNEQFF.

In its sample, this clone was seen a few times. The J gene is TRBJ2-1, the V gene TRBV4-1; TRBD1 agrees at 9 bases. Germline assignment: CDR1 MGHRA and CDR2 YSYEKL. CDR3 length: 13 amino acids. V gave up 4 bases and J gave up 7 bases; unmatched junction bases: 2. The CDR3 sequence is CASSPGTGNEQFF. CDR3 nucleotides: TGCGCCAGCAGCCCCGGGACAGGGAATGAGCAGTTCTTC.

The rearrangement uses TRBV6-5 and TRBJ1-5; D gene unclear. CDR3 length: 13 amino acids. Trimming removed 5 bases at V and 3 bases at J, with 8 bases between. Germline CDR1 and CDR2: MNHEY and SVGAGI. CDR3 sequence (DNA): TGTGCCAGCAGTGAGAGCAACAATCAGCCCCAGCATTTT. Translating it yields CASSESNNQPQHF.

This rearrangement joins TRBV2 to TRBJ2-1; 7 bases match TRBD1. The V gene end was trimmed by 4 bases and the J gene end by 4 bases; junction bases not matched to a gene: 10. Germline CDR1 reads SNHLY; CDR2 reads FYNNEI. The length of the CDR3 is 16 residues. CDR3 residues: CASSARGGEVYNEQFF. CDR3 nucleotide sequence: TGTGCCAGCAGTGCCAGAGGGGGCGAGGTGTACAATGAGCAGTTCTTC.

This chain connects TRBV18 to TRBJ2-2; D gene ambiguous. The CDR3 runs 12 residues. The V gene lost 2 bases and the J gene lost 5 bases, with 3 bases spanning the gap. Germline CDR1 KGHSH, CDR2 LQKENI. The CDR3: CASSPGTGELFF. The CDR3 DNA sequence: TGTGCCAGCTCACCAGGTACCGGGGAGCTGTTTTTT. Complete variable domain (other parts from reference TRBV18 and TRBJ2-2): NAGVMQNPRHLVRRRGQEARLRCSPMKGHSHVYWYRQLPEEGLKFMVYLQKENIIDESGMPKERFSAEFPKEGPSILRIQQVVRGDSAAYFCASSPGTGELFFGEGSRLTVL.

The chain is built from TRBV19 and TRBJ1-1; possible D gene TRBD1, 6 bases. Trimming shortened V by 3 bases and J by 1 base, and 15 bases separated the two germline ends. Germline CDR1 LNHDA, CDR2 SQIVND (reference sequence). This CDR3 has 16 residues. Written as DNA, the CDR3 is TGTGCCAGTAGTATCGGGGCGGGGGCGCGGAACACTGAAGCTTTCTTT. Its protein product is CASSIGAGARNTEAFF. Full variable domain (outside the CDR3, taken from reference TRBV19 and TRBJ1-1): DGGITQSPKYLFRKEGQNVTLSCEQNLNHDAMYWYRQDPGQGLRLIYYSQIVNDFQKGDIAEGYSVSREKKESFPLTVTSAQKNPTAFYLCASSIGAGARNTEAFFGQGTRLTVV.

This clone was counted a single time. The chain employs TRBV2 and TRBJ1-1, with D maybe TRBD1 (6 bases). Germline CDR1 and CDR2: SNHLY and FYNNEI. V was shortened by 4 bases and J by 6 bases, with 18 bases between the two germline ends. This CDR3 is built from 15 residues. CDR3 sequence: CASSASGGGAAEAFF. CDR3 nucleotide sequence: TGTGCCAGCAGTGCTTCGGGTGGGGGGGCCGCTGAAGCTTTCTTT.

The gene calls are TRBV4-3 and TRBJ1-1; possibly TRBD1 for D (5 bases). In germline, CDR1 is LGHNA, CDR2 YSLEER. V lost 4 bases, J lost 1 base, and 7 bases lay in between. The CDR3 length is 13 residues. CDR3: CASSLDRNTEAFF. The CDR3 DNA follows: TGCGCCAGCAGCCTTGACAGGAACACTGAAGCTTTCTTT.

V usage is TRBV10-1 and J usage is TRBJ1-2; D remains ambiguous. CDR1 and CDR2 (germline): WNHNN, SYGVQD (reference sequence). The length of the CDR3 is 13 residues. V shed 0 bases and J shed 4 bases, with 6 bases lying between them. The DNA for the CDR3 is TGCGCCAGCAGTGAGTCGAGAGGCTATGGCTACACCTTC. It translates to CASSESRGYGYTF.

The J gene is TRBJ2-1, the V gene TRBV14; 9 bases map to TRBD1. CDR3 length: 16 residues. Losses at the gene ends were 1 base for V and 6 bases for J; bases not matched to a gene: 7. Germline V gives CDR1 SGHDN, CDR2 FVKESK. CDR3 region: CASSQAGTGNINEQFF. The CDR3 DNA reads TGTGCCAGCAGCCAAGCGGGGACAGGGAACATCAATGAGCAGTTCTTC. Complete variable domain (other parts from reference TRBV14 and TRBJ2-1): EAGVTQFPSHSVIEKGQTVTLRCDPISGHDNLYWYRRVMGKEIKFLLHFVKESKQDESGMPNNRFLAERTGGTYSTLKVQPAELEDSGVYFCASSQAGTGNINEQFFGPGTRLTVL.

The chain combines TRBV2 with TRBJ2-5; a weak D match, TRBD2 (7 bases). This CDR3 contains 15 residues. Germline V gives CDR1 SNHLY, CDR2 FYNNEI. Trimming cost V 6 bases and J 5 bases, with 19 bases left between them. As DNA, the CDR3 is TGTGCCAGCAGCGGCGGTGGGGGGGCGTTGGAGACCCAGTACTTC. It translates to CASSGGGGALETQYF.

The chain recombines TRBV5-6 with TRBJ2-3; 9 bases align to TRBD2. The CDR3 has 15 amino acids. With V trimmed by 4 bases and J by 1 base, 4 bases remained unmatched. Germline V CDR1 and CDR2: SGHDT, YYEEEE. The CDR3 bases are TGTGCCAGCAGCCATAGCGGGAGCGGCACAGATACGCAGTATTTT. It specifies CASSHSGSGTDTQYF.